This is a list of T cell receptor beta chains from one sample in a study of T cells in Graves' hyperthyroidism and ophthalmopathy. TCRdb reprocessed the multiplex PCR reads with MiXCR, giving one entry per CDR3 protein. The table has approximately 150,000 distinct CDR3 sequences, less than 10% seen once. Source material: blood. The origin of the receptors is a woman aged 18-30 years with Graves' hyperthyroidism that later progressed to Graves' ophthalmopathy. The CDR3 runs from the conserved cysteine through the conserved F or W. D genes are given only for firm matches. Where a row states a size, it is once, few, many or the class of an expanded clone; other rows omit it.

v_call,d_call,j_call,clone_size,cdr3_aa,cdr3_nt
TRBV7-2,-,TRBJ2-3,many,CASSTTGSRGDTQYF,TGTGCCAGCAGCACTACCGGGTCCCGTGGCGATACGCAGTATTTT
TRBV5-6,-,TRBJ1-6,many,CASSLPFKNSPLHF,TGTGCCAGCAGCTTACCATTCAAGAATTCACCCCTCCACTTT
TRBV19,-,TRBJ2-1,few,CASSIGGTSEQFF,TGTGCCAGTAGTATAGGAGGGACGTCCGAGCAGTTCTTC
TRBV5-4,-,TRBJ2-2,-,CASTTGQTDTGELFF,TGTGCCAGCACGACCGGACAGACAGACACCGGGGAGCTGTTTTTT
TRBV19,-,TRBJ2-2,-,CASIPQGGTGELFF,TGTGCCAGTATCCCCCAGGGGGGTACCGGGGAGCTGTTTTTT
TRBV5-1,-,TRBJ2-2,-,CASSWGDSQNTGELFF,TGCGCCAGCAGCTGGGGGGACAGCCAGAACACCGGGGAGCTGTTTTTT
TRBV12-3/TRBV12-4,-,TRBJ1-1,many,CASRRTWNTEAFF,TGTGCCAGCAGAAGGACTTGGAACACTGAAGCTTTCTTT
TRBV20-1,-,TRBJ1-6,few,CSARDPGREYNSPLHF,TGCAGTGCTAGAGATCCCGGTCGCGAGTATAATTCACCCCTCCACTTT
TRBV20-1,-,TRBJ2-7,-,CSAILLRHSYEQYF,TGCAGTGCTATCCTTTTGCGGCACTCCTACGAGCAGTACTTC
TRBV10-3,TRBD1,TRBJ1-5,-,CAIQDRGDQPQHF,TGTGCCATCCAGGACAGGGGGGATCAGCCCCAGCATTTT
TRBV6-1,-,TRBJ1-4,many,CASSITGTLGNEKLFF,TGTGCCAGCAGTATAACCGGGACGTTGGGTAATGAAAAACTGTTTTTT
TRBV5-5,TRBD1,TRBJ2-7,many,CASSLRQGASYEQYF,TGTGCCAGCAGCTTGCGGCAGGGGGCTTCCTACGAGCAGTACTTC
TRBV4-2,TRBD2,TRBJ2-3,-,CASSQELADTDTQYF,TGTGCCAGCAGCCAAGAACTAGCGGACACAGATACGCAGTATTTT
TRBV7-9,TRBD1,TRBJ2-7,many,CASSVDRSYYEQYF,TGTGCCAGCAGCGTGGACAGGTCTTACTACGAGCAGTACTTC
TRBV12-3/TRBV12-4,-,TRBJ2-1,few,CASSVIRTASYNEQFF,TGTGCCAGCAGTGTTATCCGGACGGCCTCCTACAATGAGCAGTTCTTC
TRBV3-1,-,TRBJ1-3,-,CASSRGVSGNTIYF,TGTGCCAGCAGCCGCGGGGTCTCTGGAAACACCATATATTTT
TRBV11-2,TRBD2,TRBJ2-1,many,CASTLGTSGSSSYNEQFF,TGTGCCAGCACCCTAGGGACTAGCGGCTCGAGCTCCTACAATGAGCAGTTCTTC
TRBV11-2,TRBD2,TRBJ2-1,-,CASSLGLAGGGNEQFF,TGTGCCAGCAGCTTGGGACTAGCGGGAGGTGGCAATGAGCAGTTCTTC
TRBV3-1,TRBD2,TRBJ2-5,many,CASSQDRFGAGWGETQYF,TGTGCCAGCAGCCAAGATCGGTTCGGAGCGGGATGGGGGGAGACCCAGTACTTC
TRBV5-6,-,TRBJ2-1,many,CASSWGDNPYNEQFF,TGTGCCAGCAGCTGGGGCGACAATCCCTACAATGAGCAGTTCTTC
TRBV2,-,TRBJ1-1,many,CARKTPASEAFF,TGTGCCAGAAAGACACCCGCATCCGAAGCTTTCTTT
TRBV4-2,-,TRBJ2-2,-,CASSQRDWTSNTGELFF,TGTGCCAGCAGCCAAAGGGATTGGACGTCGAACACCGGGGAGCTGTTTTTT
TRBV29-1,-,TRBJ2-7,many,CSVEAQTYEQYF,TGCAGCGTTGAGGCACAGACCTACGAGCAGTACTTC
TRBV6-5,-,TRBJ1-6,few,CASSYDLNSSLHF,TGTGCCAGCAGTTATGACTTGAATTCATCCCTCCACTTT
TRBV27,-,TRBJ2-7,many,CASSLYSSLEQYF,TGTGCCAGCAGTTTATATTCTAGTCTCGAGCAGTACTTC
TRBV7-9,-,TRBJ1-1,many,CASSRTRGARNTEAFF,TGTGCCAGCAGCCGGACCCGGGGGGCACGGAACACTGAAGCTTTCTTT
TRBV3-1,-,TRBJ1-2,-,CASSHGGAGKNYGYTF,TGTGCCAGCAGTCACGGTGGGGCAGGGAAGAACTATGGCTACACCTTC
TRBV5-6,TRBD1,TRBJ1-2,-,CASSSKQGDYGYTF,TGTGCCAGCAGCTCGAAACAGGGGGATTATGGCTACACCTTC
TRBV11-2,-,TRBJ1-1,many,CASSHRLPGGRNTEAFF,TGTGCCAGCAGCCACAGACTTCCGGGAGGGCGAAACACTGAAGCTTTCTTT
TRBV10-3,-,TRBJ1-6,few,CAISDSVRQVENSPLHF,TGTGCCATCAGTGATTCAGTAAGACAGGTGGAGAATTCACCCCTCCACTTT
TRBV24-1,-,TRBJ1-1,many,CATQKNTEAFF,TGTGCCACCCAGAAGAACACTGAAGCTTTCTTT
TRBV7-3,TRBD2,TRBJ2-3,-,CGSSRGGGSTDTQYF,TGTGGCAGCAGCCGGGGGGGGGGGTCCACAGATACGCAGTATTTT
TRBV5-8,-,TRBJ1-4,-,CASSSAATNEKLFF,TGTGCCAGCAGCTCGGCAGCAACTAATGAAAAACTGTTTTTT
TRBV19,-,TRBJ1-1,-,CASSTPREGNTEAFF,TGTGCCAGTAGTACCCCACGAGAGGGAAACACTGAAGCTTTCTTT
TRBV30,-,TRBJ2-1,many,CAWIQGGEQFF,TGTGCCTGGATCCAGGGCGGAGAGCAGTTCTTC
TRBV12-5,TRBD1,TRBJ1-2,many,CASGPQDPLRQGTFYGYTF,TGTGCTAGTGGCCCCCAAGATCCCCTTAGACAGGGAACTTTCTATGGCTACACCTTC
TRBV3-1,-,TRBJ2-1,many,CASSQEGEISYNEQFF,TGTGCCAGCAGCCAAGAGGGGGAGATCTCCTACAATGAGCAGTTCTTC
TRBV12-3/TRBV12-4,-,TRBJ1-2,many,CASSPSRRGGNHGYTF,TGTGCCAGCAGTCCCTCGCGTAGGGGAGGTAATCATGGCTACACCTTC
TRBV27,-,TRBJ1-5,many,CASIEGRNQPQHF,TGTGCCAGCATTGAGGGTCGCAATCAGCCCCAGCATTTT
TRBV29-1,TRBD1,TRBJ2-2,many,CSVAGQGAGELFF,TGCAGCGTTGCGGGACAGGGTGCCGGGGAGCTGTTTTTT
TRBV12-3/TRBV12-4,TRBD1,TRBJ1-5,many,CASSFRRTGANQPQHF,TGTGCCAGCAGCTTCCGACGGACAGGGGCCAATCAGCCCCAGCATTTT
TRBV6-5,-,TRBJ1-2,many,CASSYSPAYGYTF,TGTGCCAGCAGTTACTCCCCAGCCTATGGCTACACCTTC
TRBV5-6,-,TRBJ1-4,few,CASSADTPDEKLFF,TGTGCCAGCAGCGCGGACACTCCGGACGAAAAACTGTTTTTT
TRBV13,-,TRBJ2-7,many,CASSSREGTAAYEQYF,TGTGCCAGCAGCTCTAGAGAGGGGACGGCAGCCTACGAGCAGTACTTC
TRBV5-6,TRBD1,TRBJ2-3,few,CASSLVDRVGADTQYF,TGTGCCAGCAGCTTGGTTGACAGGGTCGGGGCAGATACGCAGTATTTT
TRBV20-1,-,TRBJ1-2,many,CSADPGHRDTRYGYTF,TGCAGTGCTGATCCGGGACACCGTGACACCCGATATGGCTACACCTTC
TRBV6-1,TRBD1,TRBJ2-2,-,CASRGDRGAGELFF,TGTGCCAGCAGGGGGGACAGGGGCGCCGGGGAGCTGTTTTTT
TRBV18,-,TRBJ2-7,many,CASSPAGREQYF,TGTGCCAGCTCACCAGCCGGTCGCGAGCAGTACTTC
TRBV4-2,TRBD1,TRBJ1-3,few,CASSQGGPTGRNTIYF,TGTGCCAGCAGCCAAGGAGGGCCGACAGGGAGGAACACCATATATTTT
TRBV5-4,TRBD2,TRBJ2-3,-,CASSSKNIAGGATDTQYF,TGTGCCAGCAGCTCGAAAAATATAGCGGGAGGGGCCACAGATACGCAGTATTTT
TRBV6-1,-,TRBJ1-5,many,CASTTGTPRGQPQHF,TGTGCCAGCACCACCGGGACCCCGAGAGGTCAGCCCCAGCATTTT
TRBV7-9,-,TRBJ1-3,few,CASSPRHLSGNTIYF,TGTGCCAGCAGCCCACGGCACCTCTCTGGAAACACCATATATTTT
TRBV20-1,-,TRBJ2-5,many,CSARWRQETQYF,TGCAGTGCTAGGTGGCGTCAAGAGACCCAGTACTTC
TRBV9,-,TRBJ1-5,-,CASSKGSGNQPQHF,TGTGCCAGCAGCAAGGGGAGTGGCAATCAGCCCCAGCATTTT
TRBV11-2,-,TRBJ2-1,many,CASSFVQRSSYNEQFF,TGTGCCAGCAGCTTTGTACAGAGAAGCTCCTACAATGAGCAGTTCTTC
TRBV18,TRBD1,TRBJ2-3,many,CASSVLGQGGTDTQYF,TGTGCCAGCTCTGTTCTAGGACAGGGAGGAACAGATACGCAGTATTTT
TRBV19,-,TRBJ2-2,many,CASSMMGLANTGELFF,TGTGCCAGTAGTATGATGGGGCTCGCGAACACCGGGGAGCTGTTTTTT
TRBV19,-,TRBJ2-3,-,CASSRYSNQPQYF,TGTGCCAGTAGTCGTTATAGCAATCAGCCCCAGTATTTT
TRBV18,TRBD1,TRBJ1-4,many,CASSPGTGSEKLFF,TGTGCCAGCTCACCCGGGACAGGGTCTGAAAAACTGTTTTTT